This passage covers 15 T cell receptor beta chains from one sample sequenced in a study of identifying expanded T cells in peripheral blood (dated by TCRdb to between 2019 and 2020). To prepare the library, the immunoSEQ multiplex PCR assay was applied. TCRdb limited this immuneACCESS table to in-frame rearrangements with V and J called. A share of clones is missing; checked studies link under half to unresolved V genes, and the rest is unexplained. For this sample the table gives around 94,000 clones, of which more than 70% were detected only once. Of the sample, around an eighth is held by the ten largest clones. Source material: blood. The receptors here all came from a person between 18 and 70 years old in good health.

This clone was picked up one time. The rearrangement joins TRBV4-3 to TRBJ2-2; D unresolved. V gave up 4 bases and J gave up 5 bases, with 11 bases separating them. The germline V gene has CDR1 LGHNA and CDR2 YSLEER. This CDR3 is built from 14 residues. CDR3 region: CASSPYPATGELFF. The DNA of the CDR3 is TGCGCCAGCAGCCCCTACCCGGCTACCGGGGAGCTGTTTTTT.

The chain uses TRBV2 and TRBJ2-3; weak D call: TRBD1 (5 bases). V lost 3 bases to trimming and J lost 1 base, with 11 bases between them. Germline-derived CDR1 and CDR2 are SNHLY and FYNNEI. The CDR3 consists of 15 residues. CDR3 coding DNA: TGTGCCAGCAGTGACTGGGGCGGAGGCACAGATACGCAGTATTTT. The encoded protein is CASSDWGGGTDTQYF.

The genes are TRBV7-3 and TRBJ2-1, with D possibly matching TRBD2 (5 bases). CDR1 is SGHTA, CDR2 FQGTGA, per germline. The V end was cut by 2 bases, the J end by 6 bases, with 14 bases between. The CDR3 is 15 amino acids. The CDR3 spells CASSLLGETSNEQFF. DNA of the CDR3: TGTGCCAGCAGCTTACTCGGGGAGACCTCCAATGAGCAGTTCTTC. The variable domain in full, completed from reference TRBV7-3 and TRBJ2-1, reads GAGVSQTPSNKVTEKGKYVELRCDPISGHTALYWYRQSLGQGPEFLIYFQGTGAADDSGLPNDRFFAVRPEGSVSTLKIQRTERGDSAVYLCASSLLGETSNEQFFGPGTRLTVL.

This chain joins TRBV7-3 and TRBJ2-2, with a weak D call TRBD1 (6 bases). Trimming took off 5 bases at V and 7 bases at J, with 17 bases between the two ends. The CDR3 contains 15 residues. The V gene's germline CDR1 is SGHTA and CDR2 FQGTGA. The CDR3 here is CASSETGTLGGELFF. The CDR3 DNA reads TGTGCCAGCAGCGAAACCGGGACATTGGGCGGGGAGCTGTTTTTT.

The chain couples TRBV28 to TRBJ2-1, with TRBD1 matching 9 bases. The V and J ends lost 5 bases and 6 bases, in that order; junction bases with no gene match: 8. This CDR3 comprises 15 residues. Germline V lookup: CDR1 MDHEN, CDR2 SYDVKM. CDR3 sequence reads: CASSPPDRGANEQFF. In DNA form, the CDR3 reads TGTGCCAGCAGTCCCCCGGACAGGGGAGCCAATGAGCAGTTCTTC. Based on the CDR3 plus reference TRBV28 and TRBJ2-1, the full variable domain is DVKVTQSSRYLVKRTGEKVFLECVQDMDHENMFWYRQDPGLGLRLIYFSYDVKMKEKGDIPEGYSVSREKKERFSLILESASTNQTSMYLCASSPPDRGANEQFFGPGTRLTVL.

The chain uses TRBV28 and TRBJ2-5, with 7 bases aligning to TRBD1. This CDR3 region has 15 residues. After removal of 6 bases from V and 1 base from J, the junction contained 8 bases not matched to a gene. Germline assignment: CDR1 MDHEN and CDR2 SYDVKM. The CDR3 reads CASSPPGDSQETQYF. The CDR3, as DNA: TGTGCCAGCAGCCCCCCAGGGGACAGCCAAGAGACCCAGTACTTC.

The chain carries TRBV6-1 and TRBJ1-2; TRBD1 matches 8 bases. Germline V CDR1 and CDR2: MNHNS, SASEGT. The CDR3 is made up of 15 amino acids. V trimming: 3 bases; J trimming: 3 bases; junction bases outside the gene matches: 6. CDR3 nucleotide sequence: TGTGCCAGCAGTGATAGGACAGGGCACGACTATGGCTACACCTTC. Its protein product is CASSDRTGHDYGYTF.

The J gene is TRBJ2-6, the V gene TRBV28; D is possibly TRBD2 (6 bases). Per germline, CDR1 MDHEN and CDR2 SYDVKM. V dropped 6 bases and J dropped 1 base, with 10 bases sitting between them. This CDR3 has 15 residues. DNA of the CDR3: TGTGCCAGCAGCCACGCGGGGTCTGGGGCCAACGTCCTGACTTTC. It is translated as CASSHAGSGANVLTF.

A remark on this clone: At the DNA level, this CDR3 is encoded by other sequences in the same sample as well. This chain uses TRBV20-1 with TRBJ2-1; unclear D gene. CDR3 size: 10 residues. V lost 4 bases and J 8 bases, leaving 6 bases between the germline ends. Germline V gene lookup returns CDR1 DFQATT and CDR2 SNEGSKA (reference sequence). CDR3 nucleotides: TGCAGTGCTACTCAGGATGAGCAGTTCTTC. Encoded protein: CSATQDEQFF.

V gene TRBV7-9 combines with J gene TRBJ1-1, with D uncertain. V lost 1 base and J lost 0, with 12 bases in between. The germline CDR1 and CDR2 sequences are SEHNR and FQNEAQ (reference sequence). The CDR3 is 16 amino acids. The CDR3 DNA reads as TGTGCCAGCAGCTTAGGTCTTGGCGGCATGAACACTGAAGCTTTCTTT. Its protein product is CASSLGLGGMNTEAFF.

The chain links TRBV5-4 to TRBJ2-5, with D possibly TRBD1 on 5 matching bases. CDR1 is SGHNT and CDR2 is YYREEE in the germline V gene (reference sequence). V was trimmed by 5 bases and J by 3 bases, leaving 14 bases between them. This CDR3 comprises 14 residues. CDR3 coding DNA: TGTGCCAGCAGGGAGACAGTCGCCGAAGAGACCCAGTACTTC. It translates to CASRETVAEETQYF.

The rearrangement joins TRBV5-1 to TRBJ2-7, with 9 bases matching TRBD2. The germline gives CDR1 SGHRS, CDR2 YFSETQ. The CDR3 runs 16 residues. V was clipped by 3 bases and J by 4 bases; unmatched bases: 11. The CDR3 nucleotides read TGCGCCAGCAGCTCCGGGAGGCTAGCGGGAAAGTACGAGCAGTACTTC. It specifies CASSSGRLAGKYEQYF.

This chain connects TRBV27 to TRBJ1-1; unclear D gene. Trimming removed 2 bases at V and 1 base at J, with 8 bases between. Germline CDR1 is MNHEY and CDR2 is SMNVEV (reference sequence). This CDR3 contains 14 residues. CDR3 sequence reads: CASSLRASNTEAFF. In DNA form, the CDR3 reads TGTGCCAGCAGTTTACGAGCTTCGAACACTGAAGCTTTCTTT.

The chain couples TRBV6-1 to TRBJ1-2; D is uncertain. V shed 2 bases and J shed 4 bases, with 17 bases lying between them. Germline CDR1 is MNHNS and CDR2 is SASEGT. The length of the CDR3 is 16 residues. The CDR3 DNA sequence: TGTGCCAGCAGTGAAAGATCGGCCACATCCCTCTATGGCTACACCTTC. Translation gives CASSERSATSLYGYTF.

V is TRBV4-3 and J is TRBJ2-3; TRBD2 is a possible D gene (6 bases). The CDR3 loop spans 16 amino acids. Trimming shortened V by 0 bases and J by 1 base, and 11 bases separated the two germline ends. The germline gives CDR1 LGHNA, CDR2 YSLEER. The CDR3 protein is CASSQDRRVRTDTQYF. The CDR3 nucleotides read TGCGCCAGCAGCCAAGATAGGAGGGTACGCACAGATACGCAGTATTTT.